One and the same sample provided the 15 T cell receptor beta chains below, sequenced in a study of STAT5B mutations in CD4+ large granular lymphocyte leukemia. TCRdb keeps only in-frame clones here, not all; method: immunoSEQ multiplex PCR. The sample consists of more than 30,000 clones, more than 60% of them appearing once. The sequenced material came from CD4+ T cells from blood buffy coats. The origin of the receptors is a human donor in good health.

This sequence joins TRBV5-1 and TRBJ2-1; D is ambiguous. The CDR3 sequence is 12 residues long. CDR1 is SGHRS and CDR2 is YFSETQ in the germline V gene. Trimming removed 3 bases from V and 4 bases from J, with 5 bases in between. The CDR3 loop is CASSSVYNEQFF. The CDR3 DNA reads as TGCGCCAGCAGCTCGGTTTACAATGAGCAGTTCTTC.

The chain is built from TRBV19 and TRBJ2-3; 7 positions match TRBD1. The germline V gene encodes CDR1 LNHDA and CDR2 SQIVND (reference sequence). The CDR3 spans 12 residues. Trimming took 9 bases from V and 1 from J; bases not matched to a gene: 1. CDR3 DNA: TGTGCCAGCGACAGGGGCACAGATACGCAGTATTTT. It specifies CASDRGTDTQYF. Full variable domain (rest looked up from reference TRBV19 and TRBJ2-3): DGGITQSPKYLFRKEGQNVTLSCEQNLNHDAMYWYRQDPGQGLRLIYYSQIVNDFQKGDIAEGYSVSREKKESFPLTVTSAQKNPTAFYLCASDRGTDTQYFGPGTRLTVL.

The V and J genes are TRBV19 and TRBJ1-6, with D unclear. Trimming took off 3 bases at V and 7 bases at J, with 10 bases between the two ends. The CDR3 runs 14 residues. The germline V gene has CDR1 LNHDA and CDR2 SQIVND (reference sequence). The CDR3 here is CASSIYSENSPLHF. CDR3 sequence (DNA): TGTGCCAGTAGTATTTATTCGGAAAATTCACCCCTCCACTTT.

This clone was counted a few times. V is TRBV5-1 and J is TRBJ2-1; TRBD2 matches 11 bases. CDR1 SGHRS and CDR2 YFSETQ come from the germline V gene. V shed 3 bases, J shed 0 bases, and the junction held 20 bases outside the gene matches. The CDR3 extends over 22 amino acids. CDR3 DNA: TGCGCCAGCAGCTCAGACACGGCATCTAGCGGGGGGCTCTTTAGCTCCTACAATGAGCAGTTCTTC. Translation: CASSSDTASSGGLFSSYNEQFF.

The rearrangement links TRBV19 to TRBJ2-3; TRBD1 might be the D (7 bases). The V gene lost 5 bases and the J gene lost 4 bases, with 16 bases spanning the gap. The CDR3 contains 15 residues. Germline assignment: CDR1 LNHDA and CDR2 SQIVND (reference sequence). This CDR3 is CASSYQGGRADTQYF. CDR3 in DNA: TGTGCCAGTAGTTACCAGGGGGGAAGGGCAGATACGCAGTATTTT.

This rearrangement joins TRBV5-4 to TRBJ1-6, with 12 bases matching TRBD1. CDR3 length: 15 amino acids. The germline V gene encodes CDR1 SGHNT and CDR2 YYREEE (reference sequence). Trimming removed 4 bases from V and 7 bases from J; junction bases left unmatched: 3. In DNA form, the CDR3 reads TGTGCCAGCAGCCCAGGGACAGGGGGCAATTCACCCCTCCACTTT. It yields the protein CASSPGTGGNSPLHF.

The CDR3 spells CSARRDREQFF. In DNA, the CDR3 is TGCAGTGCTAGGCGGGACAGGGAGCAGTTCTTC. The chain couples TRBV20-1 to TRBJ2-1; the match to TRBD1 covers 8 bases. The CDR3 totals 11 residues. Germline values: CDR1 DFQATT, CDR2 SNEGSKA (reference sequence). After removal of 3 bases from V and 10 bases from J, the junction contained 2 bases not matched to a gene.

This sequence joins TRBV19 and TRBJ2-3; D is ambiguous. The CDR3 loop spans 15 amino acids. The V gene's germline CDR1 is LNHDA and CDR2 SQIVND (reference sequence). The V end lost 5 bases, the J end lost 1 base, and 13 bases lay between the germline ends. The CDR3 DNA reads as TGTGCCAGTAGTCGTACGGTCTTGGGCACAGATACGCAGTATTTT. This gives the protein CASSRTVLGTDTQYF.

The chain has TRBV7-2 and TRBJ2-5, with 8 bases identical to TRBD2. CDR1 and CDR2 from the germline V gene are SGHTA and FQGNSA. The trim removed 7 bases at V and 4 bases at J, leaving 5 bases unmatched. This CDR3 has 13 amino acids. CDR3: CASKQAGGETQYF. CDR3 bases: TGTGCCAGCAAGCAGGCGGGGGGAGAGACCCAGTACTTC.

The rearrangement joins TRBV14 to TRBJ2-1; 8 bases align to TRBD2. The V gene's germline CDR1 is SGHDN and CDR2 FVKESK. CDR3 size: 19 residues. V lost 0 bases and J lost 2; bases outside the gene matches: 12. The CDR3 nucleotides read TGTGCCAGCAGCCAAGACCCTCGGCTAGCGGGCCAAACCTACAATGAGCAGTTCTTC. This gives the protein CASSQDPRLAGQTYNEQFF.

This clone was found a few times. V usage is TRBV6-5 and J usage is TRBJ1-1; D is undetermined. Germline assignment: CDR1 MNHEY and CDR2 SVGAGI. V was pared by 7 bases and J by 1 base, with 7 bases between. CDR3 length: 12 amino acids. The CDR3 region is CASTGKNTEAFF. CDR3 bases: TGTGCCAGCACGGGCAAGAACACTGAAGCTTTCTTT.

This clone turned up a few times. V and J are TRBV7-2 and TRBJ2-2; TRBD2 aligns across 13 bases. This CDR3 is built from 16 residues. V dropped 5 bases and J dropped 3; count of bases not matched to a gene: 3. Germline values: CDR1 SGHTA, CDR2 FQGNSA. CDR3 protein: CASSRTSGGHTGELFF. CDR3 nucleotide sequence: TGTGCCAGCAGCAGGACTAGCGGGGGACACACCGGGGAGCTGTTTTTT.

This clone was seen a few times. V and J are TRBV5-1 and TRBJ1-1; no clear D. The germline V and J ends were trimmed by 2 bases and 0 bases, with 8 bases remaining between them. Per germline, CDR1 SGHRS and CDR2 YFSETQ. The CDR3 contains 14 residues. CDR3 DNA sequence: TGCGCCAGCAGCTTAGGTGGGGTGAACACTGAAGCTTTCTTT. Protein sequence: CASSLGGVNTEAFF.

The chain has TRBV9 and TRBJ2-1; 10 nucleotides align to TRBD2. Germline V CDR1 and CDR2: SGDLS, YYNGEE. With V trimmed by 4 bases and J by 1 base, 11 bases remained unmatched. The CDR3 has 18 residues. CDR3 DNA sequence: TGTGCCAGCAGCAGAACGATCGTAGCGGGAGGATCCTACAATGAGCAGTTCTTC. Amino acid sequence: CASSRTIVAGGSYNEQFF.

The V gene is TRBV5-4, the J gene TRBJ2-6, with no clear D. Trimming removed 3 bases from V and 2 bases from J, with 3 bases in between. The CDR3 length is 13 residues. Germline loops: CDR1 SGHNT, CDR2 YYREEE (reference sequence). CDR3 residues: CASSSAGANVLTF. DNA of the CDR3: TGTGCCAGCAGCTCAGCTGGGGCCAACGTCCTGACTTTC.